This T cell receptor beta chain is drawn from a study of cytomegalovirus exposure and HLA in healthy donors. About this clone itself: Antigen unknown.

Study-wide results and limits: CMV antigen specificity was confirmed in vitro for a few CMV-associated chains.

Primers included in the PCR were 60 Vbeta and 13 Jbeta primers. In the original workflow: Among the unique TCR beta chains that a later analysis counted, about 81 million in all, about 11 million were shared. TCRdb keeps only in-frame clones here, not all; method: immunoSEQ multiplex PCR. V, J and clone size were drawn from that table, and D and trimming were deduced from the DNA. The sample contains about 130,000 clones, around 76% of which appear only once. CDR1 and CDR2 (germline): SGHRS, YFSETQ. This CDR3 is built from 16 residues. The V and J ends lost 4 bases and 1 base, in that order; junction bases with no gene match: 7.

This clonotype was obtained from a male donor in good health and CMV-seronegative. The sequenced sample was PBMCs. The chain couples TRBV5-1 to TRBJ2-5; the match to TRBD2 covers 10 bases. DNA of the CDR3: TGCGCCAGCAGCCCATCTAGCGGGGGATTCCAAGAGACCCAGTACTTC. Translating gives CASSPSSGGFQETQYF.